This passage covers 11 T cell receptor beta chains from one sample sequenced in a study of tumor-infiltrating lymphocytes in localized non-small cell lung cancer. Assay used: immunoSEQ multiplex PCR; TCRdb lists only in-frame clones, some missing. The table lists some 7,100 clones, 70% to 80% of them singletons. The sample taken for sequencing was uninvolved lung tissue not adjacent to the tumor. The receptors originated from a human donor with non-small cell lung cancer.

This chain connects TRBV11-2 to TRBJ1-4, with D unclear. V was cut by 1 base and J by 8 bases, with 14 bases left in between. The CDR3 extends over 15 amino acids. Germline V gene sequence: CDR1 SGHAT, CDR2 FQNNGV. In DNA form, the CDR3 reads TGTGCCAGCAGCTTAGGAGGAGCCACGGGGGAAAAACTGTTTTTT. It translates to CASSLGGATGEKLFF.

The V call is TRBV19, the J call TRBJ2-1; possibly TRBD2 for D (7 bases). This CDR3 is built from 15 residues. The germline CDR1 and CDR2 sequences are LNHDA and SQIVND (reference sequence). V was pared by 1 base and J by 5 bases, with 12 bases between. CDR3 region: CASSIVEGGHNEQFF. The CDR3 DNA sequence: TGTGCCAGTAGTATAGTTGAGGGGGGGCACAATGAGCAGTTCTTC.

This clone occurred a few times. The rearrangement joins TRBV2 to TRBJ1-3; tentatively, D is TRBD1 (5 bases). The V gene's germline CDR1 is SNHLY and CDR2 FYNNEI. The CDR3 runs 16 residues. Trimming took 7 bases from V and 0 from J, leaving 16 bases between them. The CDR3, as DNA: TGTGCCAGCACCGCAGGGCCCCCCGTCTCTGGAAACACCATATATTTT. It specifies CASTAGPPVSGNTIYF.

The rearrangement links TRBV27 to TRBJ1-4, with D possibly matching TRBD1 (6 bases). CDR1 is MNHEY and CDR2 is SMNVEV in the germline V gene (reference sequence). Between the trimmed V and J ends, which lost 0 bases and 6 bases, there was a span of 17 bases. The CDR3 is 17 amino acids. The CDR3 reads CASSLSSWGLSDEKLFF. The CDR3 DNA is TGTGCCAGCAGTTTATCGAGTTGGGGGCTAAGCGATGAAAAACTGTTTTTT.

The rearrangement joins TRBV9 to TRBJ2-7; D gene uncertain. V was cut by 0 bases and J by 1 base, with 11 bases left in between. CDR1 is SGDLS, CDR2 YYNGEE, per germline. The CDR3 loop spans 15 amino acids. The CDR3, as DNA: TGTGCCAGCAGCGTAGATAGGGCGGAATCCTACGAGCAGTACTTC. Translating it yields CASSVDRAESYEQYF.

The chain combines TRBV7-6 with TRBJ2-7; 10 bases map to TRBD2. The ends lost 5 bases at V and 7 bases at J; junction bases unmatched: 11. The CDR3 totals 15 residues. The germline gives CDR1 SGHVS, CDR2 FNYEAQ. The CDR3 DNA reads as TGTGCCAGCAGCCGCCTAGCGGGAGAATCGGGAGAGCAGTACTTC. Protein sequence: CASSRLAGESGEQYF.

The V call is TRBV5-5, the J call TRBJ1-2; the D is unclear. Trimming shortened V by 2 bases and J by 3 bases, and 20 bases separated the two germline ends. The CDR3 consists of 17 residues. The V gene's germline CDR1 is SGHKS and CDR2 YYEKEE (reference sequence). The CDR3 reads CASSFTLGGPPYYGYTF. For the CDR3, the DNA is TGTGCCAGCAGCTTCACACTGGGCGGCCCCCCTTACTATGGCTACACCTTC.

V gene TRBV5-1 combines with J gene TRBJ2-3; perhaps TRBD2 as D (5 bases). V lost 0 bases to trimming and J lost 2 bases, with 13 bases between them. Germline V lookup: CDR1 SGHRS, CDR2 YFSETQ. The CDR3 consists of 16 residues. The CDR3 reads CASSLEAGPLTDTQYF. The CDR3 nucleotides read TGCGCCAGCAGCTTGGAGGCGGGTCCTCTCACAGATACGCAGTATTTT.

This chain uses TRBV2 with TRBJ2-5, with 9 bases aligning to TRBD2. The germline V gene has CDR1 SNHLY and CDR2 FYNNEI. The CDR3 contains 14 residues. J was trimmed by 7 bases and V by 5 bases; bases with no gene match: 8. This CDR3 is CASSTDSGGGTQYF. CDR3 DNA: TGTGCCAGCAGTACAGATAGCGGGGGCGGGACCCAGTACTTC.

The chain recombines TRBV14 with TRBJ2-1; D uncertain. The CDR3 length is 15 residues. CDR1 is SGHDN, CDR2 FVKESK, per germline. V was trimmed by 2 bases and J by 1 base, leaving 9 bases between them. The CDR3 protein is CASSQSGFSYNEQFF. CDR3 coding DNA: TGTGCCAGCAGCCAATCCGGGTTTTCCTACAATGAGCAGTTCTTC.

This clone was counted a few times. The chain joins TRBV6-5 to TRBJ2-3; D perhaps matches TRBD2 (6 bases). Germline V gene data show CDR1 as MNHEY and CDR2 as SVGAGI. CDR3 length: 14 residues. The V gene lost 5 bases and the J gene lost 4 bases, with 13 bases spanning the gap. CDR3 bases: TGTGCCAGCAGTCCCGGACTAACACCAGATACGCAGTATTTT. This sequence encodes CASSPGLTPDTQYF.